The source of this T cell receptor (beta chain) is a study of shared clonotypes between healthy human individuals (dated by TCRdb to between 2020 and 2021). Turning to the overall study: Two women and a few men aged 18 to 49 years were included in the cohort. For each donor, CD4 naive and CD4 memory were each given three plates, CD8 naive was given two plates, and CD8 memory was given one plate. To estimate repertoire size and how much clonotypes are shared between individuals, the study performed deep sequencing of blood TCR repertoires from roughly five healthy adults. To increase sequencing depth and limit assay-specific biases, TCR repertoire library preparation and sequencing were carried out by different laboratories using diverse techniques. Per donor, leukapheresis produced somewhere between about 0.94 and 9.5 billion PBMCs. Summary of the overall study and its limitations: Based on pairwise subsampling, the degree of clonotype sharing among donors was expected to be affected by sequencing depth. Sharing across a handful of donors was observed for approximately 4.6% of naive CD4, 3% to 3.5% of naive CD8, 2% to 2.5% of memory CD4, and around 0.42% of memory CD8 clonotypes. Rarefaction of sorted-subset datasets indicated incomplete sequencing despite the large sequencing depth. Naive subsets generally had larger estimated clonotype richness than memory subsets. The genetic and exposure-history diversity represented was limited by the small number of donors. Only blood was sampled, and tissue TCR repertoires likely differ from those in blood. Higher generation probabilities were observed for clonotypes shared by all four sorted-subset donors than for non-shared clonotypes.

V is cut back by 7 bases and J by 5 bases, with 16 bases in the junction unmatched. There are 18 amino acids in the CDR3, from cysteine to phenylalanine inclusive. Here the CDR3 DNA is all that survives: 54 bases in frame from base 1. CDR1 and CDR2, looked up from the germline V gene, are SNHLY and FYNNEI. Healthy HIV-negative adults with no recently reported acute infections or vaccinations were included as donors. Only Caucasian adults living in Nashville, Tennessee, USA were represented among the donors. CD4+ T cells were enriched through magnetic negative selection, after which naive cells were positively selected on CD45RA and the remaining negative fraction served as the memory subset. Blood was obtained by leukapheresis, after which PBMCs were separated by Ficoll-Histopaque density gradient centrifugation and cryopreserved in liquid nitrogen vapor phase. Analytical flow cytometry was used to check the purity and quantity of each magnetically sorted T cell population. Genomic DNA was isolated from every sorted fraction and measured by UV absorbance on a Nanodrop 2000c.

Concerning this clone: Its recognized antigen is unknown. Base qualities are not at hand, and no much larger clone is one base apart.

Using the deep immunoSEQ assay, multiplex PCR amplified TCR CDR3 regions from genomic DNA. Extracted genomic DNA from each cell subset was spread evenly across all wells of several immunoSEQ 96-well plates, with each plate serving as a replicate. Each replicate PCR for sorted subsets received about 0.2 ug genomic DNA, equal to tens of thousands of T cell genomes. Purified libraries were measured with a Qubit 3.0 fluorometer, size-checked on a Bioanalyzer 2100, and measured again with the KAPA Library Quantification kit. Every immunoSEQ 96-well plate was sequenced on a dedicated single-read 150-cycle Illumina NextSeq 550 flow cell. Turning to the authors' computational methods: Because only junctional sequences without quality scores were contained in the immunoSEQ output, filtering matching that applied to full-length reads could not be performed. To assign V/J genes and CDR3, sequences were annotated using PyIR, a Python wrapper for IgBLAST v1.9, with IMGT germline references. Any read was removed if the V/J assignment was weak (E-value above 1e-6), the CDR3 was missing, or the read contained stop codons, out-of-frame junctions, or ambiguous translated residues. V3J clonotypes were defined as sequences sharing an identical inferred V gene, J gene, and CDR3 amino acid sequence. The percentage overlap between two repertoires was calculated by dividing the number of shared unique clonotypes by the size of the smaller repertoire. RTK rarefaction, the Chao1 estimator, and Recon v2.1 estimates of unobserved clonotypes were used to assess repertoire richness. Generation probabilities for all TCRbeta clonotypes obtained by the gDNA method from a handful of donors were computed using OLGA. In its TCRdb copy, this immuneACCESS table keeps in-frame sequences only and misses some clones. Where compared with another copy, unresolved V genes explain less than half of these, and the others have no known cause. V and J calls and clone size are those listed in that table; D and trimming were worked out from the DNA. The sample table shows 2 million to 3 million clones, and more than 85% are seen once. The ten largest clones take up around 0.37% of the sample.

The sequence derives from a man between 18 and 35 years old in good health. Some clones in this sample may be carry-over from other donors' samples. Input material: naive CD4+ T cells from PBMCs. The cell subset or site label, as the study defines it: CD45RA+ positively selected. This chain joins TRBV2 to TRBJ2-1; a stretch of 11 junction bases matches TRBD2. This receptor has the CDR3 CASTSGASGRIRDNEQFF. The DNA sequence is given as TGTGCCAGCACTTCGGGGGCTAGCGGGAGGATTCGGGACAATGAGCAGTTCTTC. With all but the CDR3 taken from the reference TRBV2 and TRBJ2-1 genes, the full variable domain is: EPEVTQTPSHQVTQMGQEVILRCVPISNHLYFYWYRQILGQKVEFLVSFYNNEISEKSEIFDDQFSVERPDGSNFTLKIRSTKLEDSAMYFCASTSGASGRIRDNEQFFGPGTRLTVL.